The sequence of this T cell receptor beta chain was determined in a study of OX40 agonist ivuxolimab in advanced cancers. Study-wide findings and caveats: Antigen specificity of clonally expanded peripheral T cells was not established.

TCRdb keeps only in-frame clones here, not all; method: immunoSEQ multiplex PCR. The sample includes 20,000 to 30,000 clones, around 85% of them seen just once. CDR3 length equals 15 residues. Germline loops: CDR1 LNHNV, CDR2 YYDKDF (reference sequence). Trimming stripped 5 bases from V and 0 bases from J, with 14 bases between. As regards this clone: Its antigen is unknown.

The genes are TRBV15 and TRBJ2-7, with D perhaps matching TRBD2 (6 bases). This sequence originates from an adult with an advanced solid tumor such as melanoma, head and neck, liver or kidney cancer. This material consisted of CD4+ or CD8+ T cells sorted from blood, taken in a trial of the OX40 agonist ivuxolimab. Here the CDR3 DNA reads TGTGCCACCAGCTGGGGACGGGGGAGCTCCTACGAGCAGTACTTC. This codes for CATSWGRGSSYEQYF.